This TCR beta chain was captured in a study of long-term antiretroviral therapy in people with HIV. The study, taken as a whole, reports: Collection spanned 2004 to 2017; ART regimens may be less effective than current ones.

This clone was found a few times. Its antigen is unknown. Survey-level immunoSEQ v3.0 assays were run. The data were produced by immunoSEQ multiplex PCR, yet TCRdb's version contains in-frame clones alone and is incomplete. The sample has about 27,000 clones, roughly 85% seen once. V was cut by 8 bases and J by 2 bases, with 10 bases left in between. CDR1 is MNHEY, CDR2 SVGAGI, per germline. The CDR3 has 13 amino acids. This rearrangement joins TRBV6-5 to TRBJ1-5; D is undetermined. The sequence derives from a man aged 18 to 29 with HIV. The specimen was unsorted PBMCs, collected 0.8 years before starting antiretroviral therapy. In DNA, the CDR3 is TGTGCCAGCCCACGACGGGGCAATCAGCCCCAGCATTTT. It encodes CASPRRGNQPQHF.